These T cell receptor beta chains were read from a single sample in a study of memory CD4+ T cells and cytomegalovirus serostatus. The table came from immunoSEQ multiplex PCR; TCRdb's copy has only in-frame clones and leaves some out. The table lists some 59,000 clones, 75% to 85% of them singletons. The source material was memory CD4+ T cells from blood. The receptors come from an adult in good health and CMV-seronegative. CDR3s leave out the opening cysteine and the closing phenylalanine or tryptophan. Not all rows give a size; the values are once, few, many and, for expanded clones, a class.

TRBV7-2 | few | ASSLKSGNQPQH
TRBV7-8 | few | ASSLDEVKRVNTEAF
TRBV28 | . | ASRSSGRAHTDTQY
TRBV9 | . | ASSVGNTIY
TRBV6-5 | . | ASSLTGVMNTEAF
TRBV7-9 | . | ASTQVGRATDEQF
TRBV6-6 | . | ASSLERGRGPQH
TRBV27 | . | ASSSIQGALGTEAF
TRBV15 | . | ATSPPGTGNNEQF
TRBV7-9 | . | ASRRNQETQY
TRBV7-3 | few | ASSPWPRGRNYGYT
TRBV28 | . | ATYSSHTYEQY
TRBV7-3 | . | ASSSVAGAGMNEQF
TRBV7-2 | . | ASSPDSLYGNTIY